This T cell receptor (beta chain) emerged from a study of cytomegalovirus exposure and HLA in healthy donors. Study summary: Within an early data release were 80 million to 90 million unique TCRs drawn from HLA-typed donors.

The CDR3 is made up of 15 amino acids. Germline CDR1 is SGHTA and CDR2 is FQGNSA. V was pared by 4 bases and J by 6 bases, with 8 bases of the junction left unmatched. Concerning this clone: As yet, its antigen is unknown.

Overall study findings and caveats: Certain indistinguishable V segments, among them TRBV6-2 and TRBV6-3, were excluded. More than 15,000 TCR beta sequences were associated with HLA alleles at 0.05 false discovery rate in a later analysis.

Researchers ran the PCR with 60 Vbeta and 13 Jbeta primers. Profiling relied on immunoSEQ multiplex PCR, and the TCRdb table lists in-frame clones only, not all of them. The sample has fewer than 120,000 clones, over 65% seen once. There were likely unrecorded immune exposures, though donors were nominally healthy when sampled. The chain is built from TRBV7-2 and TRBJ1-5, with 8 positions matching TRBD1. The sequenced sample consisted of PBMCs. This TCR was sampled from a man aged 25 to 40 in good health and CMV-seropositive. The CDR3 coding sequence is TGTGCCAGCAGCTCCCGGACAGGGCCGGGTCAGCCCCAGCATTTT. It encodes CASSSRTGPGQPQHF. Filled out from reference TRBV7-2 and TRBJ1-5, the complete variable domain reads GAGVSQSPSNKVTEKGKDVELRCDPISGHTALYWYRQSLGQGLEFLIYFQGNSAPDKSGLPSDRFSAERTGGSVSTLTIQRTQQEDSAVYLCASSSRTGPGQPQHFGDGTRLSIL.